Following are 20 T cell receptor beta chains from one sample sequenced in a study of Ad26.COV2.S vaccination and SARS-CoV-2 variants. The treatment was: around 19 received Ad26.COV2.S at low or high dose, single or two shots; five or six received placebo; per-sample allocation not given. Sampling was performed 63 days after the first vaccine or placebo injection. Profiling relied on immunoSEQ multiplex PCR, and the TCRdb table lists in-frame clones only, not all of them. The sample lists fewer than 500,000 clones, roughly nine tenths occurring once. Sequencing was performed on peripheral blood, taken in a trial of Ad26.COV2.S vaccine versus placebo. The receptors originated from a person between 18 and 65 years old who received the Ad26.COV2.S COVID-19 vaccine or a placebo.

The CDR3 sequence: CASSVTSSTDTQYF. The CDR3 region has the DNA TGTGCCAGCAGTGTTACTTCTAGCACAGATACGCAGTATTTT. This chain uses TRBV27 with TRBJ2-3; no clear D gene. CDR3 length: 14 residues. Deletions cut 5 bases from V and 0 bases from J, with 9 bases between. Looked up from germline, CDR1 is MNHEY and CDR2 is SMNVEV (reference sequence).

The rearrangement links TRBV11-2 to TRBJ2-7; no reliable D call. The germline V gene has CDR1 SGHAT and CDR2 FQNNGV. The CDR3 is 13 amino acids. Trimming shortened V by 0 bases and J by 5 bases, and 8 bases separated the two germline ends. The CDR3 DNA reads as TGTGCCAGCAGCTTAGATCGGTTGAACGAGCAGTACTTC. Its protein is CASSLDRLNEQYF.

Turning to this clone: The junction and the germline gene differ at one end; a read error may be behind it. The chain has TRBV7-7 and TRBJ1-3; D unresolved. Germline CDR1 SSHAT, CDR2 FNYEAQ (reference sequence). This CDR3 is 16 amino acids long. The CDR3 sequence: CASSLDAGGSGNTIYF. Written as DNA, the CDR3 is TGTGCTAGCAGCTTAGACGCCGGTGGCTCTGGAAACACCATATATTTT.

The CDR3 sequence is CASSLGTEEDNEQFF. The CDR3 bases are TGTGCCAGCAGCTTGGGGACAGAAGAGGACAATGAGCAGTTCTTC. This chain joins TRBV5-6 and TRBJ2-1; the D gene is possibly TRBD1 (6 bases). The CDR3 consists of 15 residues. V was trimmed by 0 bases and J by 5 bases, leaving 12 bases between them. CDR1 is SGHDT, CDR2 YYEEEE, per germline.

Regarding this clone: An end of the junction does not agree with germline; a read error may underlie this. The chain recombines TRBV24-1 with TRBJ2-1; 11 nucleotides line up with TRBD2. This CDR3 is built from 14 residues. CDR1 and CDR2 from the germline V gene are KGHDR and SFDVKD. The CDR3 nucleotides read TGTGCCACCAGTGATTTGACTAGCGGGGGATTCCGGGTCTTC. This gives the protein CATSDLTSGGFRVF.

The chain links TRBV10-3 to TRBJ2-3, with D perhaps being TRBD1 or TRBD2 (5 bases each). Trimming took off 6 bases at V and 2 bases at J, with 12 bases between the two ends. The CDR3 consists of 14 residues. Germline V lookup: CDR1 ENHRY, CDR2 SYGVKD. CDR3: CAIRDLGDTDTQYF. The CDR3 region has the DNA TGTGCCATCAGGGATCTGGGGGACACAGATACGCAGTATTTT.

V gene TRBV5-1 combines with J gene TRBJ2-3; no firm D call. Trimming shortened V by 0 bases and J by 0 bases, and 5 bases separated the two germline ends. The CDR3 runs to 14 residues. Germline CDR1 SGHRS, CDR2 YFSETQ. CDR3 coding DNA: TGCGCCAGCAGCTTGGCACTGAGCACAGATACGCAGTATTTT. This codes for CASSLALSTDTQYF.

This rearrangement joins TRBV6-1 to TRBJ2-7; D may be TRBD1 (5 bases). Germline assignment: CDR1 MNHNS and CDR2 SASEGT. The V and J ends lost 8 bases and 7 bases respectively, with 15 bases between them. This CDR3 contains 12 residues. CDR3 protein: CASQKGLGEQYV. The CDR3 DNA reads TGTGCCAGCCAAAAGGGGCTAGGAGAGCAGTACGTC.

The V call is TRBV11-3, the J call TRBJ1-2, with a tentative D call TRBD1 (6 bases). Germline V CDR1 and CDR2: SGHNT, YENEEA. The CDR3 totals 18 residues. The ends were cut back, 5 bases at V and 3 bases at J, with 25 bases in the middle. For the CDR3, the DNA is TGTGCCAGCAGCCTAGTGACAGGAGGGGACCTAGGGGACTATGGCTACACCTTC. Amino acid sequence: CASSLVTGGDLGDYGYTF.

The chain's CDR3 is CASSYERAGVLEEQYV. The CDR3 region has the DNA TGTGCCAGCAGTTACGAGCGGGCGGGAGTACTGGAGGAGCAGTACGTC. The gene calls are TRBV6-2 or TRBV6-3 and TRBJ2-7; 7 bases match TRBD2. Germline V gives CDR1 MNHEY, CDR2 SVGEGT. The CDR3 is made up of 16 amino acids. The trim removed 2 bases at V and 7 bases at J, leaving 14 bases unmatched.

The V call is TRBV6-2 or TRBV6-3, the J call TRBJ2-1; 8 nucleotides agree with TRBD2. V lost 0 bases, J lost 1 base, and 8 bases stayed unmatched. Germline CDR1 MNHEY, CDR2 SVGEGT. This CDR3 has 18 amino acids. CDR3 bases: TGTGCCAGCAGTTACTCTGTCTGGAGCGGGAGTTCCTACAATGAGCAGTTCTTC. This sequence encodes CASSYSVWSGSSYNEQFF.

J is TRBJ2-5 and V is TRBV11-2; D call uncertain. This CDR3 has 13 residues. V lost 3 bases and J lost 4, with 9 bases in between. Germline V lookup: CDR1 SGHAT, CDR2 FQNNGV. CDR3 amino acids: CASSLRKVETQYF. CDR3 nucleotides: TGTGCCAGCAGCTTGAGGAAAGTAGAGACCCAGTACTTC. Combining the CDR3 with reference TRBV11-2 and TRBJ2-5 gives the whole variable domain EAGVAQSPRYKIIEKRQSVAFWCNPISGHATLYWYQQILGQGPKLLIQFQNNGVVDDSQLPKDRFSAERLKGVDSTLKIQPAKLEDSAVYLCASSLRKVETQYFGPGTRLLVL.

This chain joins TRBV5-1 and TRBJ2-1; D might be TRBD1 (6 bases). CDR1 SGHRS and CDR2 YFSETQ come from the germline V gene. V lost 0 bases and J 3 bases, leaving 13 bases between the germline ends. The CDR3 runs to 16 residues. In DNA form, the CDR3 reads TGCGCCAGCAGCTTGGCCGAAGCGGACAGCTACAATGAGCAGTTCTTC. Amino acids: CASSLAEADSYNEQFF.

The chain is built from TRBV19 and TRBJ2-2; TRBD1 matches at 8 bases. J was trimmed by 6 bases and V by 7 bases; bases with no gene match: 7. The CDR3 has 14 residues. The germline V gene has CDR1 LNHDA and CDR2 SQIVND (reference sequence). The DNA for the CDR3 is TGTGCCAGTATAGGGCAGGGGGCTGCCGGGGAGCTGTTTTTT. Amino acid sequence: CASIGQGAAGELFF.

The V gene is TRBV7-2, the J gene TRBJ1-2, with D perhaps matching TRBD1 (6 bases). Trimming took 2 bases from V and 4 from J, leaving 11 bases between them. The CDR3 contains 14 residues. Germline-derived CDR1 and CDR2 are SGHTA and FQGNSA. The CDR3 sequence is CASSLSGASYGYTF. The CDR3 DNA reads as TGTGCCAGCAGCTTATCAGGGGCGAGCTATGGCTACACCTTC.

The V and J genes are TRBV2 and TRBJ2-1; 8 nucleotides align to TRBD2. Trimming at V came to 5 bases and at J to 9 bases, leaving 3 bases not matched to a gene. The CDR3 length is 12 residues. Germline V CDR1 and CDR2: SNHLY, FYNNEI. The CDR3 here is CASSPGGPEQFF. The CDR3 bases are TGTGCCAGCAGTCCGGGAGGGCCTGAGCAGTTCTTC.

The chain is built from TRBV7-2 and TRBJ2-7; D assignment may be TRBD1 or TRBD2 (5 bases each). Trimming left V 1 base short and J 4 bases short, with 11 bases between. Germline lookup yields CDR1 SGHTA and CDR2 FQGNSA. The CDR3 totals 14 residues. Here the CDR3 reads CASSLGGPGYEQYF. The CDR3 DNA reads as TGTGCCAGCAGCTTAGGGGGACCCGGGTACGAGCAGTACTTC.

The chain joins TRBV24-1 to TRBJ2-3; TRBD1 aligns across 8 bases. Germline V gives CDR1 KGHDR, CDR2 SFDVKD. The CDR3 has 15 residues. The trim removed 4 bases at V and 6 bases at J, leaving 8 bases unmatched. The CDR3 sequence is CATSERTGLSDTQYF. DNA of the CDR3: TGTGCCACCAGTGAAAGGACAGGGTTAAGTGATACGCAGTATTTT.

The genes are TRBV14 and TRBJ2-1; tentatively, D is TRBD2 (5 bases). This CDR3 has 14 amino acids. The V gene lost 7 bases and the J gene lost 1 base, with 11 bases spanning the gap. Germline CDR1 reads SGHDN; CDR2 reads FVKESK. CDR3 DNA: TGTGCCAGCACCCCTAGCTTGTCCTACAATGAGCAGTTCTTC. Amino acids: CASTPSLSYNEQFF.

CDR3 in DNA: TGTGCCAGCAGTTTATTTGGGGATCAGCCCCAGCATTTT. This gives the protein CASSLFGDQPQHF. The chain couples TRBV12-3 or TRBV12-4 to TRBJ1-5; no clear D gene. V shed 2 bases and J shed 5 bases, with 7 bases lying between them. This CDR3 spans 13 amino acids.